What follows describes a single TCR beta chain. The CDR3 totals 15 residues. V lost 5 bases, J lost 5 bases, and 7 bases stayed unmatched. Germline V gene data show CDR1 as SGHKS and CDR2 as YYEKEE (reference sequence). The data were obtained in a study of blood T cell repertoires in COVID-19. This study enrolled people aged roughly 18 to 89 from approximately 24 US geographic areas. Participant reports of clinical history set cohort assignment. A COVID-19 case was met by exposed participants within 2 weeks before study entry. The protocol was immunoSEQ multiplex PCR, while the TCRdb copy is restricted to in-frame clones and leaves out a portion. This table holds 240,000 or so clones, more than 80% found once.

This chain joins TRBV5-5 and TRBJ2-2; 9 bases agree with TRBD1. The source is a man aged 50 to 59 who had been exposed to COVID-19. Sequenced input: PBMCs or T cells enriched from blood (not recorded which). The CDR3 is CASSRDRAWTGELFF. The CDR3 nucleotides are TGTGCCAGCAGTAGGGACAGGGCATGGACCGGGGAGCTGTTTTTT.